These 29 T cell receptor beta chains came from one sample sequenced in a study of cytomegalovirus exposure and HLA in healthy donors. 13 Jbeta primers and 60 Vbeta primers were used for the PCR. Some clones are missing from TCRdb's copy, which holds only in-frame ones; the method was immunoSEQ multiplex PCR. This repertoire shows some 150,000 clones, approximately 82% found once; its top ten account for about 1.5%. The sample comprised PBMCs. The receptors shown here come from a male donor in good health and CMV-seronegative.

Turning to this clone: Other DNA sequences in the sample encode the same CDR3. The chain links TRBV28 to TRBJ1-5, with D perhaps matching TRBD1 (6 bases). This CDR3 comprises 15 residues. Per germline, CDR1 MDHEN and CDR2 SYDVKM. Trimming cost V 3 bases and J 4 bases, with 13 bases left between them. The CDR3 DNA follows: TGTGCCAGCAGTTTTGGGGGGGCGCGGAATCAGCCCCAGCATTTT. The encoded protein is CASSFGGARNQPQHF.

This clone has more than one count but fewer than ten. The chain links TRBV6-5 to TRBJ2-7; TRBD1 aligns across 9 bases. The germline CDR1 and CDR2 sequences are MNHEY and SVGAGI. The CDR3 covers 14 residues. J gave up 6 bases and V 7 bases, and 10 bases lay outside the gene matches. In DNA, the CDR3 is TGTGCCAGCACCCTATCCGGGACAGGGAGCGAGCAGTACTTC. Translating it yields CASTLSGTGSEQYF.

The chain has TRBV12-5 and TRBJ1-3, with D possibly being TRBD1 (6 bases). This CDR3 region has 13 residues. CDR1 and CDR2 from the germline V gene are LGHNT and FRNRAP. Trimming removed 5 bases from V and 14 bases from J, with 19 bases in between. This CDR3 is CASGTWTVPRVYF. In DNA form, the CDR3 reads TGTGCTAGTGGTACCTGGACAGTTCCCCGAGTATATTTT.

This chain links TRBV4-2 with TRBJ2-5; 12 nucleotides agree with TRBD2. The V gene's germline CDR1 is LGHNA and CDR2 YNFKEQ. V trimming: 1 base; J trimming: 8 bases; junction bases outside the gene matches: 8. This CDR3 is 16 amino acids long. The CDR3 DNA follows: TGTGCCAGCAGCCAAGTTGCTAGCGGGGGGGGTGGCACCCAGTACTTC. The encoded protein is CASSQVASGGGGTQYF.

The chain has TRBV30 and TRBJ2-1, with 8 bases matching TRBD2. Germline trimming cut 3 bases from V and 6 bases from J; bases unmatched to any gene: 4. This CDR3 spans 13 amino acids. The germline CDR1 and CDR2 sequences are GTSNPN and SVGIG (reference sequence). The CDR3 reads CAWSIGTSNEQFF. The CDR3 DNA reads TGTGCCTGGAGCATAGGGACTAGCAATGAGCAGTTCTTC.

The gene calls are TRBV9 and TRBJ2-1; TRBD2 matches at 11 bases. The CDR3 totals 16 residues. The J segment lost 4 bases and the V segment lost 3 bases, leaving 6 bases of the junction unmatched. Germline CDR1 is SGDLS and CDR2 is YYNGEE. CDR3 in DNA: TGTGCCAGCAGCGAAACCGTAGCGGGGGGGTACAATGAGCAGTTCTTC. This sequence encodes CASSETVAGGYNEQFF.

The chain links TRBV2 to TRBJ2-7; the D gene is possibly TRBD1 (7 bases). There are 14 residues in the CDR3. Trimming left V 10 bases short and J 0 bases short, with 16 bases between. Germline lookup yields CDR1 SNHLY and CDR2 FYNNEI. The CDR3 loop reads CATRGTANSYEQYF. CDR3 nucleotide sequence: TGTGCCACCCGCGGGACAGCCAACTCCTACGAGCAGTACTTC.

In its sample, this clone was seen a few times. The genes are TRBV2 and TRBJ2-3, with 11 bases that match TRBD2. The CDR3 length is 14 residues. Losses at the gene ends were 5 bases for V and 3 bases for J; bases not matched to a gene: 1. Looked up from germline, CDR1 is SNHLY and CDR2 is FYNNEI. CDR3 region: CASSRTSGTDTQYF. The CDR3 DNA sequence: TGTGCCAGCAGTCGGACTAGCGGGACAGATACGCAGTATTTT. The full variable domain, its missing parts supplied by reference TRBV2 and TRBJ2-3, is EPEVTQTPSHQVTQMGQEVILRCVPISNHLYFYWYRQILGQKVEFLVSFYNNEISEKSEIFDDQFSVERPDGSNFTLKIRSTKLEDSAMYFCASSRTSGTDTQYFGPGTRLTVL.

This rearrangement joins TRBV27 to TRBJ2-1; 8 bases align to TRBD2. Germline CDR1 and CDR2: MNHEY and SMNVEV (reference sequence). This CDR3 has 18 amino acids. J was trimmed by 7 bases and V by 7 bases; bases with no gene match: 21. CDR3 amino acids: CASTRFLGSGKIRNEQFF. CDR3 bases: TGTGCCAGCACTAGGTTTTTGGGTAGCGGGAAGATTCGGAATGAGCAGTTCTTC.

V usage is TRBV7-2 and J usage is TRBJ2-7; no reliable D call. V dropped 0 bases and J dropped 4 bases, with 7 bases sitting between them. Germline V lookup: CDR1 SGHTA, CDR2 FQGNSA. The CDR3 covers 13 residues. CDR3 in amino acids: CASSLASFYEQYF. The CDR3 coding sequence is TGTGCCAGCAGCTTAGCGTCATTTTACGAGCAGTACTTC.

The chain couples TRBV4-2 to TRBJ1-1, with a weak D call TRBD1 (6 bases). The CDR3 has 14 residues. CDR1 and CDR2 (germline): LGHNA, YNFKEQ. The ends were cut back, 1 base at V and 8 bases at J, with 14 bases in the middle. CDR3 DNA sequence: TGTGCCAGCAGCCAAGGACCCGGACAGATGGAAGCTTTCTTT. It codes for CASSQGPGQMEAFF.

The chain has TRBV4-2 and TRBJ2-7; a possible D gene is TRBD2 (6 bases). Germline V lookup: CDR1 LGHNA, CDR2 YNFKEQ. The ends were cut back, 3 bases at V and 3 bases at J, with 15 bases in the middle. The CDR3 runs to 15 residues. The CDR3 nucleotides read TGTGCCAGCAGCCAGTCCCGGGACTTCGGCTACGAGCAGTACTTC. As protein: CASSQSRDFGYEQYF.

About this clone itself: At one boundary the junction diverges from the germline segment, which might be a read error. This chain links TRBV7-2 with TRBJ2-5; tentative D call: TRBD1 (5 bases). The CDR3 totals 11 residues. Germline V lookup: CDR1 SGHTA, CDR2 FQGNSA. CDR3 coding DNA: TGTGCCAGCAGCCCCCAGGGTCCTTTAGACTTC. Translating it yields CASSPQGPLDF.

The chain uses TRBV30 and TRBJ2-2; possibly TRBD1 for D (6 bases). Germline V gene sequence: CDR1 GTSNPN, CDR2 SVGIG (reference sequence). This CDR3 is 14 amino acids long. V lost 1 base to trimming and J lost 3 bases, with 9 bases between them. CDR3 bases: TGTGCCTGGAGTGGGGGGCCTGACACCGGGGAGCTGTTTTTT. Translated, it gives CAWSGGPDTGELFF.

This sequence joins TRBV25-1 and TRBJ2-2; TRBD2 matches at 12 bases. Trimming took 2 bases from V and 2 from J; bases not matched to a gene: 3. The CDR3 sequence is 17 residues long. Germline-derived CDR1 and CDR2 are MGHDK and SYGVNS. CDR3 sequence: CASSERTSGTNTGELFF. CDR3 coding DNA: TGTGCCAGCAGTGAACGGACTAGCGGGACCAACACCGGGGAGCTGTTTTTT.

The chain uses TRBV4-3 and TRBJ1-3; no definite D call. In germline, CDR1 is LGHNA, CDR2 YSLEER. The CDR3 has 15 residues. Trimming shortened V by 4 bases and J by 0 bases, and 10 bases separated the two germline ends. In DNA, the CDR3 is TGCGCCAGCAGCCTGAGACGGAGCTCTGGAAACACCATATATTTT. As protein: CASSLRRSSGNTIYF.

The chain is built from TRBV4-1 and TRBJ1-4; D uncertain. Trimming took off 1 base at V and 4 bases at J, with 7 bases between the two ends. The CDR3 runs to 14 residues. Germline V CDR1 and CDR2: MGHRA, YSYEKL. Written as DNA, the CDR3 is TGCGCCAGCAGCCAAGGAGGAGGTAATGAAAAACTGTTTTTT. Translating gives CASSQGGGNEKLFF.

This chain connects TRBV28 to TRBJ2-7; possible D gene TRBD1, 5 bases. CDR3 length equals 12 residues. Germline CDR1 is MDHEN and CDR2 is SYDVKM. Trimming removed 5 bases at V and 5 bases at J, with 10 bases between. The CDR3 loop is CASSESRDEQYF. Here the CDR3 DNA reads TGTGCCAGCAGTGAATCCAGGGACGAGCAGTACTTC.

This clone showed up just once. The chain recombines TRBV18 with TRBJ2-7; D is unclear. Between the trimmed V and J ends, which lost 1 base and 5 bases, there was a span of 15 bases. Germline-derived CDR1 and CDR2 are KGHSH and LQKENI. CDR3 length: 15 amino acids. For the CDR3, the DNA is TGTGCCAGCTCACCACTGGAGACGGCTTACGACGAGCAGTACTTC. Amino acid sequence: CASSPLETAYDEQYF. Combining the CDR3 with reference TRBV18 and TRBJ2-7 gives the whole variable domain NAGVMQNPRHLVRRRGQEARLRCSPMKGHSHVYWYRQLPEEGLKFMVYLQKENIIDESGMPKERFSAEFPKEGPSILRIQQVVRGDSAAYFCASSPLETAYDEQYFGPGTRLTVT.

The rearrangement uses TRBV5-1 and TRBJ2-7, with a tentative D call TRBD1 (5 bases). V lost 3 bases to trimming and J lost 1 base, with 14 bases between them. Germline loops: CDR1 SGHRS, CDR2 YFSETQ. CDR3 size: 15 residues. The CDR3 DNA reads as TGCGCCAGCAGCTCAGGGTTCAGCTGGTCCTACGAGCAGTACTTC. Translation: CASSSGFSWSYEQYF.

The genes are TRBV25-1 and TRBJ1-2; D is uncertain. This CDR3 region has 11 residues. Germline lookup yields CDR1 MGHDK and CDR2 SYGVNS. Trimming removed 6 bases from V and 5 bases from J, with 7 bases in between. CDR3 sequence (DNA): TGTGCCAGCAGGACGGAGTATGGCTACACCTTC. This codes for CASRTEYGYTF.

This clone appeared once. This chain joins TRBV29-1 and TRBJ2-3; tentative D call: TRBD1 (6 bases). V lost 6 bases, J lost 2 bases, and 15 bases lay in between. CDR1 is SQVTM and CDR2 is ANQGSEA in the germline V gene. This CDR3 spans 14 amino acids. CDR3: CSVTDSPITDTQYF. The CDR3 DNA reads TGCAGCGTAACGGACAGTCCAATCACAGATACGCAGTATTTT.

The chain couples TRBV19 to TRBJ2-5, with D tentatively TRBD2 (7 bases). CDR1 is LNHDA and CDR2 is SQIVND in the germline V gene (reference sequence). The length of the CDR3 is 14 residues. V lost 7 bases and J lost 4, with 16 bases in between. In nucleotides, the CDR3 is TGTGCCAGTAAGGTGGGGGGGGCCGCAGAGACCCAGTACTTC. Translated: CASKVGGAAETQYF.

This clone has only one observation. This rearrangement joins TRBV6-5 to TRBJ1-4; possible D gene TRBD1, 5 bases. In germline, CDR1 is MNHEY, CDR2 SVGAGI. With 4 bases removed from V and 4 bases from J, the gap between germline ends came to 16 bases. This CDR3 region has 16 residues. Written as DNA, the CDR3 is TGTGCCAGCAGTTCCCAGGACACGCCCGGTAATGAAAAACTGTTTTTT. Translating gives CASSSQDTPGNEKLFF.

This clone was detected only a few times. This sequence joins TRBV4-1 and TRBJ1-6; tentatively, D is TRBD1 (5 bases). The germline V gene encodes CDR1 MGHRA and CDR2 YSYEKL. Between the trimmed V and J ends, which lost 1 base and 13 bases, there was a span of 17 bases. The CDR3 is 15 amino acids. CDR3 sequence reads: CASSQVESGTIPLHF. Here the CDR3 DNA reads TGCGCCAGCAGCCAAGTTGAATCAGGGACTATCCCCCTCCACTTT.

The rearrangement joins TRBV7-9 to TRBJ1-1; perhaps TRBD1 as D (5 bases). The CDR3 length is 13 residues. The germline V gene has CDR1 SEHNR and CDR2 FQNEAQ (reference sequence). Between the trimmed V and J ends, which lost 1 base and 6 bases, there was a span of 9 bases. Written as DNA, the CDR3 is TGTGCCAGCAGCTTAGAGGGGTGGGCTGAAGCTTTCTTT. Its translation: CASSLEGWAEAFF. The full variable domain, rest sourced from reference TRBV7-9 and TRBJ1-1, is DTGVSQNPRHKITKRGQNVTFRCDPISEHNRLYWYRQTLGQGPEFLTYFQNEAQLEKSRLLSDRFSAERPKGSFSTLEIQRTEQGDSAMYLCASSLEGWAEAFFGQGTRLTVV.

The rearrangement links TRBV6-5 to TRBJ1-3; 11 bases are a match to TRBD1. From germline, CDR1 is MNHEY and CDR2 SVGAGI. Trimming cost V 2 bases and J 4 bases; bases outside gene matches: 4. The CDR3 contains 16 residues. CDR3 protein: CASSYGTGGFGNTIYF. For the CDR3, the DNA is TGTGCCAGCAGTTACGGGACAGGGGGTTTCGGAAACACCATATATTTT.

V usage is TRBV28 and J usage is TRBJ2-7; the match to TRBD1 covers 7 bases. V was clipped by 8 bases and J by 2 bases; unmatched bases: 12. The CDR3 length is 15 residues. CDR1 and CDR2 from the germline V gene are MDHEN and SYDVKM. In DNA, the CDR3 is TGTGCCAGCTCCCTCGGTCGGGACAGAGCCTACGAGCAGTACTTC. Protein sequence: CASSLGRDRAYEQYF.

The chain is built from TRBV7-2 and TRBJ1-4; the D gene is possibly TRBD1 (6 bases). Trimming pared 2 bases from V and 5 bases from J, leaving 9 bases between. This CDR3 is 14 amino acids long. The germline V gene has CDR1 SGHTA and CDR2 FQGNSA. In nucleotides, the CDR3 is TGTGCCAGCAGCTTAACACAGGGAAATGAAAAACTGTTTTTT. Its protein is CASSLTQGNEKLFF.